This T cell receptor beta chain originates from a study of CD8 T cells in Susac syndrome (dated by TCRdb to about 2019). Study-level background: Of the Susac syndrome patients who were sequenced, about 6 had clinically active disease and eight were in clinical remission. At blood withdrawal, Susac syndrome patients were therapy-naive, treated with corticosteroids (with IVIg additionally given to some), or treated with IVIg alone. Repertoire sequencing was used to test whether CD8+ T cell activation and differentiation in Susac syndrome was antigen driven. The study at large found these results: The study acknowledged that relatively few individuals were included in the TCR sequencing and HLA analysis. In patients with Susac syndrome, the CD4+ T cell repertoire showed no detectable clonal expansion.

A word on this clonotype: No antigen is known for it. Base qualities were left out, and no much larger clone turns up one base away.

Peripheral blood CD8+ and CD4+ T cells from healthy donors, Susac syndrome patients and multiple sclerosis patients were profiled using high-throughput TCR beta sequencing. Recently defined diagnostic criteria for definite or probable disease were met by the Susac syndrome patients. Bulk CD8+ and CD4+ T cells were purified by magnetic negative isolation, while CD8+ TEMRA cells were enriched using FACS. Blood was drawn into EDTA tubes, processed within 24 hours, and PBMCs were isolated by density gradient centrifugation. PBMCs destined for TCR sequencing were cryopreserved in liquid nitrogen and later thawed in a 37 °C water bath. The sorted or isolated CD4+, CD8+ and CD8+ TEMRA cells had a purity of 90% or higher. Inclusive of the bounding cysteine and phenylalanine, the CDR3 is 16 residues long. Only CDR3 DNA is held: 48 bases, read in frame from base 1. Trimming takes 2 bases off V and 2 bases off J; junction bases not matched to a gene: 7. For CDR1 and CDR2, the germline V gene (reference sequence) lists LGHDT and YNNKEL.

RNA was extracted using the RNeasy kit, and about 0.45 to 1 ug of the RNA was reverse transcribed with random hexamers. The immunoSEQ multiplex PCR assay, covering 54 Vbeta and 13 Jbeta segments, was used to amplify TCR beta CDR3 regions. To correct PCR amplification bias, a synthetic template baseline was used for both primer optimization and computational correction. Per the authors' processing: Reads were assigned to V, D and J genes according to IMGT and analyzed in immunoSEQ Analyzer, with only productive sequences retained. Clonality was computed as one minus Shannon entropy normalized by log2 of the number of productive unique sequences. For each patient and control, public and private clones were evaluated among the 100 most prevalent clones. Susac-specific clones were defined as absent from healthy and MS cohorts, around 970 published viral clones and other ImmuneACCESS disease sequences. TCRdb trimmed the raw reads at Q25, called clones with MiXCR and kept productive beta chains. Rows with one shared CDR3 protein collapse into an entry with the most common genes and DNA. The V and J calls shown here were made by TCRdb, not taken from the authors' results. Counted in this sample were more than 110,000 distinct CDR3 sequences; about 95% of them appeared once. The ten largest clonotypes hold roughly 0.14% of the sample.

Rearrangement joined TRBV3-1 to TRBJ2-5; TRBD2 agrees with 8 junctional bases. The TCR comes from a human donor with Susac syndrome. Sequencing input: CD4+ T cells from PBMCs. Here is the DNA: TGTGCCAGCAGCCAATCATTAGGACTAGCACAAGAGACCCAGTACTTC. It encodes CASSQSLGLAQETQYF.